This T cell receptor (beta chain) was documented in a study of metastatic and nonmetastatic thyroid tumors. Across the study: The comparison covered peripheral blood and tumor or nodule tissue in malignant and benign thyroid patients.

This clone was counted a few times. Its antigen remains unknown. It may be a read error: a sequence one base away is much more abundant. Study observations and caveats: Significantly higher TCR beta diversity was reportedly seen in malignant thyroid tumors than benign nodules, in blood and tumor.

Under the authors' procedure: CDR3 was compared across clinicopathological groups, and the resulting differences were used to build a distant-metastasis classifier for papillary thyroid cancer. TCRdb re-called clones from the PCR reads using MiXCR. The V and J calls, along with clone size, are taken from TCRdb and not from the paper's own processing. The sample shows roughly 83,000 clones, more than 12% of them seen only once. The entire patient cohort was treatment-naive prior to thyroid surgery. This TCR was recovered from a female donor with papillary thyroid cancer or a benign thyroid nodule (not recorded which). Some clones in this sample may be carry-over from other donors' samples. Specimen: blood.

The CDR3 loop is CASSLVDGSNTEDFF. CDR3 coding DNA: TGTGCCAGCAGCTTAGTGGACGGATCGAACACTGAAGATTTCTTT. The genes are TRBV7-9 and TRBJ1-1; D is undetermined. Looked up from germline, CDR1 is SEHNR and CDR2 is FQNEAQ (reference sequence). CDR3 length: 15 residues.